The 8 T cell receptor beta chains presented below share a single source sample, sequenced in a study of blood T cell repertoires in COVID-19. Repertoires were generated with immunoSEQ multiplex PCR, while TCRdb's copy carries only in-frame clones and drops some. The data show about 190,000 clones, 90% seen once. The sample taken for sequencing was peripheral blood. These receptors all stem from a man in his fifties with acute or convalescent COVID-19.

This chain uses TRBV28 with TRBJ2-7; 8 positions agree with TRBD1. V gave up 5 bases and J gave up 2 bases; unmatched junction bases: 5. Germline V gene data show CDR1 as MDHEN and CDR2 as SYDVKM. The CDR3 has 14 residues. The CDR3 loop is CASSPGQVPYEQYF. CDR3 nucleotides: TGTGCCAGCAGTCCGGGACAGGTGCCCTACGAGCAGTACTTC.

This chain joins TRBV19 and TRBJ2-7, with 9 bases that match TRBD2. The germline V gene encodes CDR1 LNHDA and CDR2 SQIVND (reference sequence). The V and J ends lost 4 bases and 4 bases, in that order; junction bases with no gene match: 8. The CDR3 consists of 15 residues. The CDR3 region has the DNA TGTGCCAGTAGTACCCCTGCTAGCGGGACGTACGAGCAGTACTTC. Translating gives CASSTPASGTYEQYF.

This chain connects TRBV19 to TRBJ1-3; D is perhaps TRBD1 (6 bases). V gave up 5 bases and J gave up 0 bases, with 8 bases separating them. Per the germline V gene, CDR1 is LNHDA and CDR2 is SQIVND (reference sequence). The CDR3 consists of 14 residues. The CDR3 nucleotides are TGTGCCAGTAGTTACAGGGTCTCTGGAAACACCATATATTTT. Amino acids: CASSYRVSGNTIYF.

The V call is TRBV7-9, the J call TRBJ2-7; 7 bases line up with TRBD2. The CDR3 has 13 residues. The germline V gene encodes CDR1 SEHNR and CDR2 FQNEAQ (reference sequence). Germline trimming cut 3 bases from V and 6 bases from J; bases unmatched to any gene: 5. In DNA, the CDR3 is TGTGCCAGCAGCTTTGGCAGGGAGGGCGAGCAGTACTTC. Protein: CASSFGREGEQYF.

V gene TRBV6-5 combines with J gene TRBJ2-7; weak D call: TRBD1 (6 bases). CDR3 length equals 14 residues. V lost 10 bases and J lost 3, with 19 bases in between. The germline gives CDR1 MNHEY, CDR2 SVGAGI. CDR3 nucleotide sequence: TGTGCCACCAGCCGGGACATGTCCTTCTACGAGCAGTACGTC. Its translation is CATSRDMSFYEQYV.

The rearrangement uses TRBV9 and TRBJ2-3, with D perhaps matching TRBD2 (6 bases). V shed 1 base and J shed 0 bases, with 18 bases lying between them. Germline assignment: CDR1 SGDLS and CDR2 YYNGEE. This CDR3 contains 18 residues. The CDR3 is CASSVISGAGPSTDTQYF. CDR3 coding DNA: TGTGCCAGCAGCGTAATCTCTGGAGCGGGCCCTAGCACAGATACGCAGTATTTT.

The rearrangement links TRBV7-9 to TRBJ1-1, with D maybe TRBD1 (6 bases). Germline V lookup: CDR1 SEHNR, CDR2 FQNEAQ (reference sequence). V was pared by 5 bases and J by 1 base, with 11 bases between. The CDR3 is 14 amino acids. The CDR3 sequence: CASSHGQTNTEAFF. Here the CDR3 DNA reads TGTGCCAGCAGCCACGGACAGACGAACACTGAAGCTTTCTTT.

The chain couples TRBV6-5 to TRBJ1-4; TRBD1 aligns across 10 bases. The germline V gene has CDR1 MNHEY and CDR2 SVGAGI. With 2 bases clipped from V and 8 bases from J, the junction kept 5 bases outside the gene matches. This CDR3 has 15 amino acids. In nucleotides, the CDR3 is TGTGCCAGCAGTTACCAGACAGGGGGCGGCGAAAAACTGTTTTTT. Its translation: CASSYQTGGGEKLFF.